Below are 27 T cell receptor beta chains sequenced from a single sample in a study of T cells in Graves' hyperthyroidism and ophthalmopathy. Researchers amplified the TCR beta CDR3 regions from RNA transcripts. The HTBI set primed first-round TCR CDR3 RT-PCR. Via MiXCR, TCRdb re-called the multiplex PCR reads, giving one row per CDR3 protein. The repertoire includes about 420,000 distinct CDR3 sequences, roughly 13% of them detected once, and approximately 5.8% sits in the top ten. Specimen: blood. These TCRs come from a young woman with Graves' hyperthyroidism.

This clonotype occurred a few times. J is TRBJ2-7 and V is TRBV20-1, with TRBD2 as a possible D gene (5 bases). The CDR3 consists of 14 residues. Germline CDR1 and CDR2: DFQATT and SNEGSKA (reference sequence). V was cut by 5 bases and J by 2 bases, with 16 bases left in between. CDR3 DNA sequence: TGCAGTGCTTTCCCCCTGAGCGGAGCCTACGAGCAGTACTTC. Amino acid sequence: CSAFPLSGAYEQYF.

The rearrangement links TRBV12-3 or TRBV12-4 to TRBJ2-7, with 9 bases that match TRBD2. J lost 4 bases, V lost 6 bases, and 10 bases had no gene match. CDR3 size: 15 residues. The CDR3 nucleotides are TGTGCCAGCAGGGGGTTAGCGGGAGATCGGTACGAGCAGTACTTC. Translating gives CASRGLAGDRYEQYF.

In this sample, this clonotype turned up many times. V and J are TRBV15 and TRBJ1-4; D ambiguous. Deletions cut 3 bases from V and 8 bases from J, with 16 bases between. Germline CDR1 and CDR2: LNHNV and YYDKDF (reference sequence). The CDR3 consists of 15 residues. DNA of the CDR3: TGTGCCACCAGCAGGGAGATCTATACCCGCGAAAAACTGTTTTTT. It specifies CATSREIYTREKLFF.

In this sample, this clonotype turned up many times. The genes are TRBV28 and TRBJ1-6; D unresolved. V was trimmed by 8 bases and J by 5 bases, leaving 25 bases between them. CDR1 and CDR2 (germline): MDHEN, SYDVKM. CDR3 length: 18 residues. This CDR3 reads CASALRVPRSVDNSPLHF. CDR3 sequence (DNA): TGTGCCAGCGCGTTAAGGGTCCCGAGAAGTGTTGATAATTCACCCCTCCACTTT.

The chain joins TRBV24-1 to TRBJ2-7, with D perhaps assigned TRBD1 or TRBD2 (5 bases each). Germline V CDR1 and CDR2: KGHDR, SFDVKD. V shed 5 bases and J shed 0 bases, with 19 bases lying between them. CDR3 length: 17 residues. This chain's CDR3 is CATSVPQTGRRSYEQYF. Written as DNA, the CDR3 is TGTGCCACCAGTGTCCCGCAGACGGGGCGCCGCTCCTACGAGCAGTACTTC.

This clonotype was recorded at least ten times. The chain is built from TRBV6-1 and TRBJ2-7; TRBD2 matches 7 bases. The germline V gene encodes CDR1 MNHNS and CDR2 SASEGT. V dropped 10 bases and J dropped 4; count of bases not matched to a gene: 13. The CDR3 contains 14 residues. The CDR3 spells CATKTQAGSYEQYF. DNA of the CDR3: TGTGCCACCAAGACCCAAGCGGGAAGTTACGAGCAGTACTTC.

The CDR3 protein is CSARAGTSGIYEQYF. The CDR3 DNA reads TGCAGTGCTAGGGCCGGGACTAGCGGGATCTACGAGCAGTACTTC. J is TRBJ2-7 and V is TRBV20-1, with 13 bases matching TRBD2. This CDR3 has 15 residues. The V and J ends lost 3 bases and 3 bases, in that order; junction bases with no gene match: 5. Germline V gene data show CDR1 as DFQATT and CDR2 as SNEGSKA (reference sequence).

The chain couples TRBV9 to TRBJ2-7; TRBD2 is a possible D gene (6 bases). Germline loops: CDR1 SGDLS, CDR2 YYNGEE. The CDR3 covers 14 residues. The ends were cut back, 3 bases at V and 4 bases at J, with 14 bases in the middle. CDR3 nucleotides: TGTGCCAGCAGCGCCCTCGGGAGTGATTACGAGCAGTACTTC. This gives the protein CASSALGSDYEQYF.

The gene calls are TRBV11-2 and TRBJ2-7, with D perhaps matching TRBD2 (5 bases). The CDR3 consists of 14 residues. Deletions cut 5 bases from V and 2 bases from J, with 13 bases between. Germline loops: CDR1 SGHAT, CDR2 FQNNGV. CDR3 coding DNA: TGTGCCAGCAGCCCCGAGGGCAGGCCCTACGAGCAGTACTTC. Residues: CASSPEGRPYEQYF.

The rearrangement uses TRBV6-4 and TRBJ1-5; D is perhaps TRBD1 (5 bases). V was trimmed by 7 bases and J by 5 bases, leaving 12 bases between them. The CDR3 extends over 13 amino acids. Germline V gene sequence: CDR1 MRHNA, CDR2 SNTAGT. This CDR3 is CASMGGAYQPQHF. CDR3 coding DNA: TGTGCCAGCATGGGAGGGGCTTATCAGCCCCAGCATTTT.

The sample holds many counts of this clonotype. The gene calls are TRBV2 and TRBJ2-1; 10 bases map to TRBD2. The CDR3 runs 16 residues. With V trimmed by 2 bases and J by 4 bases, 5 bases remained unmatched. Germline V gene data show CDR1 as SNHLY and CDR2 as FYNNEI. DNA of the CDR3: TGTGCCAGCAGTGAACTTGCTAGCGGGAGATACAATGAGCAGTTCTTC. Its translation: CASSELASGRYNEQFF.

This clonotype was found many times. The chain recombines TRBV9 with TRBJ2-7; D might be TRBD1 or TRBD2, each matching 5 bases. V was pared by 4 bases and J by 2 bases, with 13 bases between. Germline CDR1 is SGDLS and CDR2 is YYNGEE. This CDR3 has 14 amino acids. Here the CDR3 DNA reads TGTGCCAGCAGCCCGTGGGACGAGACCTACGAGCAGTACTTC. This sequence encodes CASSPWDETYEQYF.

In this sample, this clonotype turned up a few times. The chain has TRBV28 and TRBJ1-1; D gene uncertain. The CDR3 is made up of 12 amino acids. Trimming stripped 6 bases from V and 5 bases from J, with 10 bases between. Looked up from germline, CDR1 is MDHEN and CDR2 is SYDVKM. Here the CDR3 DNA reads TGTGCCAGCAGGAGAGGGAGGACTGAAGCTTTCTTT. It codes for CASRRGRTEAFF.

In this sample, this clonotype turned up a few times. The rearrangement joins TRBV7-8 to TRBJ1-3; the D gene is possibly TRBD1 (6 bases). Germline-derived CDR1 and CDR2 are SGHVS and FQNEAQ. V gave up 4 bases and J gave up 0 bases, with 10 bases separating them. This CDR3 spans 15 amino acids. The CDR3 protein is CASSSGQFSGNTIYF. DNA for the CDR3: TGTGCCAGCAGCTCCGGACAGTTCTCTGGAAACACCATATATTTT.

This clonotype has at least ten counts. The chain is built from TRBV13 and TRBJ2-3, with 9 bases lining up with TRBD2. Germline trimming cut 6 bases from V and 5 bases from J; bases unmatched to any gene: 9. This CDR3 is built from 15 residues. CDR1 and CDR2 from the germline V gene are PRHDT and FYEKMQ (reference sequence). The DNA of the CDR3 is TGTGCCAGCAGACAGACTAGCGGCCTGATAGATACGCAGTATTTT. Residues: CASRQTSGLIDTQYF.

This clonotype was counted ten times or more. CDR3 residues: CASSSPQGTETQYF. CDR3 coding DNA: TGTGCCAGCAGCTCCCCACAGGGGACGGAGACCCAGTACTTC. J is TRBJ2-5 and V is TRBV7-2; 7 nucleotides match TRBD1. This CDR3 has 14 residues. Trimming removed 4 bases from V and 5 bases from J; junction bases left unmatched: 7. Germline V gene data show CDR1 as SGHTA and CDR2 as FQGNSA.

This clonotype was counted ten times or more. CDR3 residues: CASSPLTGDTEAFF. The CDR3 DNA is TGTGCCAGCAGCCCGCTGACAGGGGACACTGAAGCTTTCTTT. The chain recombines TRBV13 with TRBJ1-1; 8 nucleotides line up with TRBD1. This CDR3 comprises 14 residues. With 5 bases clipped from V and 3 bases from J, the junction kept 5 bases outside the gene matches. Germline V gene data show CDR1 as PRHDT and CDR2 as FYEKMQ (reference sequence). Full variable domain (rest looked up from reference TRBV13 and TRBJ1-1): AAGVIQSPRHLIKEKRETATLKCYPIPRHDTVYWYQQGPGQDPQFLISFYEKMQSDKGSIPDRFSAQQFSDYHSELNMSSLELGDSALYFCASSPLTGDTEAFFGQGTRLTVV.

The V and J genes are TRBV4-1 and TRBJ1-3; D is unclear. Trimming shortened V by 1 base and J by 0 bases, and 10 bases separated the two germline ends. Germline CDR1 and CDR2: MGHRA and YSYEKL. The CDR3 sequence is 16 residues long. CDR3 protein: CASSQGRAASGNTIYF. The CDR3, as DNA: TGCGCCAGCAGCCAAGGTCGGGCGGCCTCTGGAAACACCATATATTTT.

This clonotype was counted at least ten times. The chain employs TRBV15 and TRBJ2-7; D is unclear. CDR1 is LNHNV and CDR2 is YYDKDF in the germline V gene (reference sequence). CDR3 length: 16 residues. Trimming stripped 0 bases from V and 3 bases from J, with 15 bases between. CDR3 DNA: TGTGCCACCAGCAGAGATGGGGTTGAGAGAGACTACGAGCAGTACTTC. Its translation: CATSRDGVERDYEQYF.

This clonotype has at least ten counts. The chain has TRBV13 and TRBJ2-1; D possibly corresponds to TRBD2 (7 bases). Germline-derived CDR1 and CDR2 are PRHDT and FYEKMQ (reference sequence). CDR3 length equals 16 residues. Trimming took off 6 bases at V and 6 bases at J, with 21 bases between the two ends. The DNA of the CDR3 is TGTGCCAGCAGTTTTTGGGGAGGGGGGAGTATCAATGAGCAGTTCTTC. This sequence encodes CASSFWGGGSINEQFF.

This clonotype was seen at least ten times. This chain joins TRBV11-2 and TRBJ2-1; D unclear. There are 14 residues in the CDR3. The germline CDR1 and CDR2 sequences are SGHAT and FQNNGV. V was clipped by 4 bases and J by 5 bases, with 12 bases between them. CDR3 in amino acids: CASSSLAGNNEQFF. The CDR3, as DNA: TGTGCCAGCAGCTCATTAGCAGGAAACAATGAGCAGTTCTTC.

The genes are TRBV30 and TRBJ1-5; no firm D call. In germline, CDR1 is GTSNPN, CDR2 SVGIG (reference sequence). The CDR3 has 16 amino acids. The V and J ends lost 4 bases and 5 bases respectively, with 21 bases between them. This CDR3 reads CAWNGGPISGHQPQHF. The CDR3, as DNA: TGTGCCTGGAATGGAGGTCCCATCAGCGGCCATCAGCCCCAGCATTTT.

The chain links TRBV19 to TRBJ2-1, with TRBD2 matching 11 bases. The CDR3 covers 17 residues. V gave up 3 bases and J gave up 4 bases; unmatched junction bases: 8. CDR1 and CDR2 (germline): LNHDA, SQIVND (reference sequence). DNA of the CDR3: TGTGCCAGTAGTATGGGGACGGCTAGCGGGAGGTACAATGAGCAGTTCTTC. This encodes CASSMGTASGRYNEQFF.

In regard to this clonotype: The junction departs from the called germline gene at one end, perhaps through a read error. The chain couples TRBV7-2 to TRBJ1-4; D is perhaps TRBD1 (6 bases). This CDR3 is built from 17 residues. Germline V gene lookup returns CDR1 SGHTA and CDR2 FQGNSA. CDR3 bases: TGTGCCAGCAGTCGGGCGCCTCGGGGGGCAACTAGTGAAAAACTGTTTTTT. This sequence encodes CASSRAPRGATSEKLFF.

This clonotype was observed a few times. The chain combines TRBV12-5 with TRBJ2-2; the match to TRBD2 covers 7 bases. V trimming: 6 bases; J trimming: 2 bases; junction bases outside the gene matches: 6. The CDR3 totals 15 residues. The germline gives CDR1 LGHNT, CDR2 FRNRAP. The CDR3, as DNA: TGTGCTAGTGGCCGAGGACTAGTCAACACCGGGGAGCTGTTTTTT. This codes for CASGRGLVNTGELFF.

This clonotype has a count of ten or more. V and J are TRBV6-2 or TRBV6-3 and TRBJ2-5, with D perhaps TRBD1 or TRBD2 (6 bases each). Germline V gene lookup returns CDR1 MNHEY and CDR2 SVGEGT. V was pared by 2 bases and J by 2 bases, with 12 bases between. This CDR3 contains 15 residues. As DNA, the CDR3 is TGTGCCAGCAGTTACGGGGGGCAGAGGCAAGAGACCCAGTACTTC. Protein: CASSYGGQRQETQYF.

This clonotype was detected many times. The J gene is TRBJ2-7, the V gene TRBV6-2 or TRBV6-3; TRBD2 aligns across 7 bases. The CDR3 is made up of 18 amino acids. Per germline, CDR1 MNHEY and CDR2 SVGEGT. V shed 0 bases and J 0 bases; nucleotides not matched to a gene: 11. The CDR3 coding sequence is TGTGCCAGCAGTTACTCGAAATTCGGCGGGAGCGCCTCCTACGAGCAGTACTTC. Its translation: CASSYSKFGGSASYEQYF.